Reported below is one T cell receptor (beta chain). Researchers reported sorting CD4+ naive, central memory, regulatory and stem cell-like memory cells via CD45RO/CCR7/CD25/CD127/CD95/CD27. Trimming removed 3 bases at V and 1 base at J, with 7 bases between. In germline, CDR1 is MNHNS, CDR2 SASEGT. The CDR3 has 13 amino acids. The data were obtained in a study of beta chain features in type 1 diabetes. The whole isolated RNA underwent reverse transcription, so sequencing captured expressed TCRB transcripts. Sequencing used immunoSEQ multiplex PCR; TCRdb keeps in-frame clones, though not all of them. The sample has 300,000 to 350,000 clones, approximately 8% seen once.

The chain couples TRBV6-1 to TRBJ2-7, with D uncertain. This sequence was found in a woman between 18 and 30 years old in good health. The sample was central memory CD4+ T cells from blood. Here the CDR3 reads CASSENSSYEQYF. The CDR3 bases are TGTGCCAGCAGTGAGAACAGTTCCTACGAGCAGTACTTC.